These T cell receptor beta chains were read from a single sample in a study of blood T cell repertoires in COVID-19. The table came from immunoSEQ multiplex PCR; TCRdb's copy has only in-frame clones and leaves some out. The data hold 320,000 or so clones, with approximately 88% observed a single time. Sample: PBMCs or T cells enriched from blood (not recorded which). Source of these receptors: a man under 40 who had recovered from COVID-19. CDR3s include the opening cysteine and the closing phenylalanine or tryptophan. A D gene is named only where the DNA matches it firmly. Clone size is given for some rows only: seen once, a few or many times, or a class if the clone is expanded.

>TRBV13|TRBD2|NA|TRBJ2-7
TGTGCCAGCAGCTTAATGGGCGGGGGGCTGTACGAGCAGTACTTC
CASSLMGGGLYEQYF
>TRBV6-5|NA|NA|TRBJ2-5
TGTGCCAGCACGACGGGGTGGCTCCAAGAGACCCAGTACTTC
CASTTGWLQETQYF
>TRBV12-2|NA|once|TRBJ2-2
TGTGCAAGTCGCTTAGACAGGGAATCCGGGGAGCTGTTTTTT
CASRLDRESGELFF
>TRBV18|NA|once|TRBJ1-4
TGTGCCAGCTCACCCACAACAGGGAGAACTAATGAAAAACTGTTTTTT
CASSPTTGRTNEKLFF
>TRBV7-9|TRBD1|NA|TRBJ1-6
TGTGCCAGCAGCTTCCCTTGGCTGACAGGGGTGGATTCACCCCTCCACTTT
CASSFPWLTGVDSPLHF
>TRBV7-8|TRBD1|NA|TRBJ1-5
TGTGCCAGCAGCTCAATACCGGGACAGGGAAGCAATCAGCCCCAGCATTTT
CASSSIPGQGSNQPQHF
>TRBV2|TRBD1|NA|TRBJ2-2
TGTGCCAGCAGTGAGTCGACAGGGGGCAACGGGGAGCTGTTTTTT
CASSESTGGNGELFF
>TRBV30|NA|NA|TRBJ1-1
TGTGCCTGGAGTGTTGCGGAGAACACTGAAGCTTTCTTT
CAWSVAENTEAFF
>TRBV7-9|TRBD1|NA|TRBJ2-1
TGTGCCAGCAGCTTAGGGGCCGGGACAGGCAATTCCAATGAGCAGTTCTTC
CASSLGAGTGNSNEQFF
>TRBV18|NA|NA|TRBJ2-7
TGTGCCAGCTCACCCACAGACTATGGTGGGTACTTC
CASSPTDYGGYF
>TRBV27|TRBD2|NA|TRBJ2-7
TGTGCCAGCAGTATCCAGACTAGCGGGGGTCCCTACGAGCAGTACTTC
CASSIQTSGGPYEQYF
>TRBV7-9|NA|NA|TRBJ1-5
TGTGCCAGCAGCCCGACCCAGGGGAATCAGCCCCAGCATTTT
CASSPTQGNQPQHF
>TRBV27|TRBD2|NA|TRBJ2-5
TGTGCCAGCAGTTATAGCGGGGGCCGGGGGGAGACCCAGTACTTC
CASSYSGGRGETQYF
>TRBV5-1|TRBD1|once|TRBJ1-2
TGCGCCAGCAGCACCGGACAGGGTTATGGCTACACCTTC
CASSTGQGYGYTF
>TRBV4-1|NA|NA|TRBJ2-7
TGCGCCAGCAGCCAAGCCGATTTAGTCGAGCAGTACTTC
CASSQADLVEQYF
>TRBV2|TRBD2|NA|TRBJ2-3
TGTGCCAGCAACCCGACTAGCGGGGGGGCCGGTACGCAGTATTTT
CASNPTSGGAGTQYF
>TRBV7-9|TRBD1|NA|TRBJ2-3
TGTGCCAGCAGCTTCGGACAGGGGACGACAGATACGCAGTATTTT
CASSFGQGTTDTQYF
>TRBV9|TRBD2|NA|TRBJ2-5
TGTGCCAGCAGCCTTGAAGCGGGGGGGCGGGAGACCCAGTACTTC
CASSLEAGGRETQYF
>TRBV24-1|NA|NA|TRBJ2-7
TGTGCCACCAGTGATTTCAAGGGGCTCCTAGACGAGCAGTACTTC
CATSDFKGLLDEQYF